The rows below give T cell receptor beta chains drawn from one sample of a study of CD8+ T cells in alopecia areata. The assay was immunoSEQ multiplex PCR, and TCRdb's table has in-frame clones only and misses some. The data hold some 95,000 clones, with around 47% observed a single time. Specimen: CD8+ T cells sorted from blood, collected at week 24, from a patient treated with tofacitinib. The receptors derive from a human donor with alopecia areata. Both conserved end residues are part of each CDR3. Size values are once, few and many counts, or a class for expanded clones, and some rows have none.

V	size	J	CDR3
TRBV7-2	few	TRBJ2-3	CASRPTSGRVDTQYF
TRBV18	-	TRBJ1-1	CASSPFRTWTGDTEAFF
TRBV29-1	-	TRBJ1-1	CSVAGTVSMNTEAFF
TRBV29-1	few	TRBJ2-1	CSAHSYNEQFF
TRBV9	-	TRBJ2-5	CASSVVGQKQETQYF
TRBV27	-	TRBJ1-2	CASRRGLLGDYGYTF
TRBV28	few	TRBJ2-3	CASSLGQGGDTQYF
TRBV27	-	TRBJ1-5	CASRPTGEDGNQPQHF
TRBV19	-	TRBJ1-1	CASSHSGRRSQNTEAFF
TRBV11-2	-	TRBJ1-1	CASSLRSGGGTEAFF
TRBV4-1	-	TRBJ1-1	CASSQGGATEAFF
TRBV14	few	TRBJ1-1	CASSQESRDITEAFF
TRBV29-1	-	TRBJ2-2	CSVEAATSNTGELFF
TRBV20-1	-	TRBJ2-1	CSANTGGEQFF
TRBV4-1	-	TRBJ2-5	CASSQARLAGGPQYF
TRBV23-1	few	TRBJ2-4	CASSQSLVQGYKNIQYF
TRBV19	-	TRBJ2-3	CASSITSYDTQYF
TRBV29-1	-	TRBJ2-1	CSVWTSINEQFF
TRBV14	few	TRBJ2-2	CASRDSYTGELFF
TRBV19	-	TRBJ2-1	CASSTLGSSYNEQFF
TRBV7-8	few	TRBJ2-5	CASSPYEGLAGQETQYF
TRBV6-5	-	TRBJ2-1	CASSLSGRVDNEQFF
TRBV4-1	-	TRBJ2-7	CASSQGLEQYF
TRBV27	-	TRBJ1-3	CASSLIMGSGNTIYF
TRBV28	-	TRBJ2-7	CASSLWAGSRRYTYEQYF
TRBV4-3	few	TRBJ1-5	CASSQDWEGNQPQHF
TRBV29-1	few	TRBJ1-2	CSVEERGAGTF
TRBV10-3	few	TRBJ2-7	CAISESATNPQYSYEQYF
TRBV4-1	few	TRBJ2-7	CASSHDLGQISEQYF
TRBV13	few	TRBJ2-3	CASSQDSSGTQYF
TRBV4-2	few	TRBJ1-1	CASSHGTDEAFF
TRBV5-1	few	TRBJ2-7	CASRAASGSGSYEQYF
TRBV19	-	TRBJ2-2	CASQFDTGELFF
TRBV15	few	TRBJ1-5	CATSRDRVELGQPQHF
TRBV7-2	few	TRBJ2-7	CASSLIGSSSYEQYF
TRBV4-3	-	TRBJ1-5	CASSQDPTQPQHF
TRBV4-1	-	TRBJ2-3	CASSQPWTLGDTQYF
TRBV2	-	TRBJ2-1	CASKILAEVTPHNEQFF
TRBV29-1	few	TRBJ2-2	CSVALTSGGGTGELFF
TRBV6-5	many	TRBJ1-4	CASSEGVNEKLFF
TRBV27	-	TRBJ2-3	CARSFAPDTQYF
TRBV7-6	-	TRBJ2-1	CASSLAGLAGINEQFF
TRBV29-1	-	TRBJ2-1	CSSLGGLVWGDEQFF
TRBV6-5	once	TRBJ1-4	CASSLTATNEKLFF
TRBV27	once	TRBJ2-1	CASTRGRSTYNEQFF
TRBV30	few	TRBJ2-1	CAWSGASNGIASYNEQFF
TRBV7-8	few	TRBJ2-7	CASSLQGVGYEQYF
TRBV29-1	-	TRBJ2-2	CSVGGGGVTTGELFF
TRBV9	-	TRBJ2-7	CASSDDGAVDEQYF
TRBV9	-	TRBJ2-7	CASSPWTADRDEQYF
TRBV9	-	TRBJ2-3	CASSTSQPTRGLAGGTDTQYF
TRBV19	-	TRBJ2-5	CASSPGLAAETQYF
TRBV6-5	-	TRBJ2-5	CATTGQNQETQYF
TRBV4-1	-	-	CASSQMTGSSYEQYF
TRBV5-5	-	TRBJ2-1	CASSLEGHPGDEQFF
TRBV7-9	-	TRBJ2-3	CASSTRQDGGGDTQYF
TRBV4-3	few	TRBJ1-5	CASSQALQGVNQPQHF